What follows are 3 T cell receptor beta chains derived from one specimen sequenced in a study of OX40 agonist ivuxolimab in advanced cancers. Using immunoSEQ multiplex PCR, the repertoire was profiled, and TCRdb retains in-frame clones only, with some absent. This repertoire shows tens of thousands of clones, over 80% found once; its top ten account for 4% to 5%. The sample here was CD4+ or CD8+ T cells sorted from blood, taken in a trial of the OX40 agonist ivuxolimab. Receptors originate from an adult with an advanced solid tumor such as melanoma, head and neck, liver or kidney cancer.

CDR3: CASSLVLRGQETQYF. The CDR3, as DNA: TGTGCCAGCAGCTTAGTACTCCGGGGACAAGAGACCCAGTACTTC. The gene calls are TRBV7-6 and TRBJ2-5, with D perhaps matching TRBD2 (5 bases). Trimming took off 1 base at V and 2 bases at J, with 11 bases between the two ends. Germline CDR1 SGHVS, CDR2 FNYEAQ. CDR3 length equals 15 residues.

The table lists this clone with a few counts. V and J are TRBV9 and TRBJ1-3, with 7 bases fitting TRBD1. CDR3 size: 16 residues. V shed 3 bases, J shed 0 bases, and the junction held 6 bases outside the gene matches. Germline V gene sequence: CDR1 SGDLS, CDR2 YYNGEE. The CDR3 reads CASSGWTGRSGNTIYF. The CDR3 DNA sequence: TGTGCCAGCAGCGGCTGGACAGGCCGCTCTGGAAACACCATATATTTT. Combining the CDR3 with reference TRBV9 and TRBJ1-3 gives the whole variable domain DSGVTQTPKHLITATGQRVTLRCSPRSGDLSVYWYQQSLDQGLQFLIQYYNGEERAKGNILERFSAQQFPDLHSELNLSSLELGDSALYFCASSGWTGRSGNTIYFGEGSWLTVV.

The CDR3 sequence: CASSLSRLAGGGEQFF. The CDR3 nucleotides read TGTGCCAGCAGTTTATCTCGGCTAGCGGGGGGTGGAGAGCAGTTCTTC. The V gene is TRBV27, the J gene TRBJ2-1; TRBD2 matches at 11 bases. The CDR3 is 16 residues long. V shed 0 bases and J 10 bases; nucleotides not matched to a gene: 8. Germline CDR1 MNHEY, CDR2 SMNVEV (reference sequence).